The 22 T cell receptor beta chains below were found in one sample sequenced in a study of blood T cell repertoires in COVID-19. The assay was immunoSEQ multiplex PCR, and TCRdb's table has in-frame clones only and misses some. In the table there are around 250,000 clones, about four fifths of which are singletons. The sequenced sample consisted of peripheral blood. These receptors were collected from a man aged 35 to 55 with active or convalescent COVID-19.

This chain connects TRBV30 to TRBJ1-2, with D possibly matching TRBD1 (5 bases). This CDR3 is built from 17 residues. V was cut by 0 bases and J by 2 bases, with 19 bases left in between. Germline CDR1 and CDR2: GTSNPN and SVGIG (reference sequence). This CDR3 reads CAWSVQSGGTGNYGYTF. In DNA, the CDR3 is TGTGCCTGGAGTGTACAATCGGGGGGGACGGGAAACTATGGCTACACCTTC.

The rearrangement links TRBV28 to TRBJ1-1, with D hard to call. CDR1 and CDR2 from the germline V gene are MDHEN and SYDVKM. V was pared by 5 bases and J by 2 bases, with 15 bases between. There are 15 residues in the CDR3. The CDR3 sequence: CASSTPGKLNTEAFF. DNA for the CDR3: TGTGCCAGCAGTACGCCGGGGAAACTAAACACTGAAGCTTTCTTT.

With respect to this clone: One end of the junction varies from germline; a read error may be responsible. The gene calls are TRBV7-7 and TRBJ2-1; 14 nucleotides agree with TRBD2. Germline CDR1 and CDR2: SSHAT and FNYEAQ (reference sequence). The CDR3 loop spans 21 amino acids. The chain's CDR3 is CASSLRPTGTSGGQLLDEQFF. CDR3 coding DNA: TGTGCTAGCAGCTTAAGACCGACCGGGACTAGCGGGGGTCAATTACTCGATGAGCAGTTCTTC.

The V call is TRBV4-2, the J call TRBJ2-5, with 11 bases fitting TRBD2. Germline V CDR1 and CDR2: LGHNA, YNFKEQ. The J segment lost 4 bases and the V segment lost 4 bases, leaving 11 bases of the junction unmatched. The CDR3 runs to 17 residues. The CDR3 spells CASSRDSSGRFVETQYF. CDR3 bases: TGTGCCAGCAGCCGAGATTCTAGCGGGAGGTTCGTAGAGACCCAGTACTTC.

The chain uses TRBV6-5 and TRBJ1-1; 7 nucleotides line up with TRBD1. This CDR3 has 14 residues. V was clipped by 6 bases and J by 8 bases; unmatched bases: 12. Germline V lookup: CDR1 MNHEY, CDR2 SVGAGI. The CDR3 DNA is TGTGCCAGCAGGATACTAAGGCTGGGACAGGAAGCTTTCTTT. Translation: CASRILRLGQEAFF.

This clone was recorded a few times. The V gene is TRBV6-6, the J gene TRBJ2-7, with 10 bases fitting TRBD1. The germline CDR1 and CDR2 sequences are MNHNY and SVGAGI (reference sequence). This CDR3 is 14 amino acids long. Trimming removed 6 bases from V and 6 bases from J; junction bases left unmatched: 8. CDR3 coding DNA: TGTGCCAGCAGCCGGGGACAGGGGTCGGGCGAGCAGTACTTC. This sequence encodes CASSRGQGSGEQYF.

This clone was found once. J is TRBJ2-1 and V is TRBV6-5, with TRBD2 matching over 9 bases. CDR1 and CDR2 (germline): MNHEY, SVGAGI. V lost 6 bases to trimming and J lost 12 bases; unmatched junction nucleotides: 9. There are 13 residues in the CDR3. The CDR3 bases are TGTGCCAGCAGGAAGGGACTAGCTGTTGGGCAGTTCTTC. Its translation: CASRKGLAVGQFF.

The V call is TRBV9, the J call TRBJ2-3, with D possibly being TRBD1 (5 bases). V was cut by 0 bases and J by 5 bases, with 16 bases left in between. The CDR3 has 16 residues. Germline lookup yields CDR1 SGDLS and CDR2 YYNGEE. This CDR3 reads CASSVAAGLSGDTQYF. The CDR3 DNA is TGTGCCAGCAGCGTAGCGGCAGGGCTTTCTGGAGATACGCAGTATTTT.

This chain connects TRBV18 to TRBJ1-6; 8 positions match TRBD1. The V segment lost 5 bases and the J segment 10 bases; nucleotides outside the gene matches: 7. Germline CDR1 reads KGHSH; CDR2 reads LQKENI. The CDR3 spans 14 residues. CDR3 region: CASSIQGDGSPLHF. The CDR3 DNA follows: TGTGCCAGCTCAATACAGGGGGATGGGTCACCCCTCCACTTT.

The chain carries TRBV6-5 and TRBJ1-5, with TRBD1 as a possible D gene (5 bases). CDR3 length equals 14 residues. V was shortened by 6 bases and J by 0 bases, with 9 bases between the two germline ends. Germline assignment: CDR1 MNHEY and CDR2 SVGAGI. The CDR3 DNA is TGTGCCAGCAGCCAGGGTTATAGCAATCAGCCCCAGCATTTT. Translating gives CASSQGYSNQPQHF.

The chain couples TRBV2 to TRBJ2-5; TRBD2 might be the D (6 bases). The CDR3 extends over 16 amino acids. V was trimmed by 6 bases and J by 5 bases, leaving 22 bases between them. Per the germline V gene, CDR1 is SNHLY and CDR2 is FYNNEI. This CDR3 is CASRLFRGGEAETQYF. The CDR3 region has the DNA TGTGCCAGCAGGCTATTTCGGGGCGGGGAAGCGGAGACCCAGTACTTC.

This sequence joins TRBV6-4 and TRBJ1-2; D is unresolved. The length of the CDR3 is 14 residues. Germline V lookup: CDR1 MRHNA, CDR2 SNTAGT. V shed 2 bases and J shed 0 bases, with 7 bases lying between them. As DNA, the CDR3 is TGTGCCAGCAGTGACGGTGGAGCTAACTATGGCTACACCTTC. It codes for CASSDGGANYGYTF.

This rearrangement joins TRBV5-6 to TRBJ1-5; D unclear. With 0 bases removed from V and 5 bases from J, the gap between germline ends came to 6 bases. This CDR3 contains 13 residues. Germline loops: CDR1 SGHDT, CDR2 YYEEEE. The DNA of the CDR3 is TGTGCCAGCAGCTTGGACAGAGATCAGCCCCAGCATTTT. The encoded protein is CASSLDRDQPQHF.

V is TRBV24-1 and J is TRBJ2-1; 11 bases are a match to TRBD2. V lost 3 bases, J lost 4 bases, and 4 bases stayed unmatched. Germline assignment: CDR1 KGHDR and CDR2 SFDVKD. The CDR3 has 16 residues. The CDR3 DNA follows: TGTGCCACCAGTGATACAGGGACTAGCGGTTACAATGAGCAGTTCTTC. Its translation: CATSDTGTSGYNEQFF.

This chain connects TRBV6-5 to TRBJ2-7; D is perhaps TRBD2 (7 bases). The CDR3 has 14 residues. Germline CDR1 MNHEY, CDR2 SVGAGI. V lost 0 bases, J lost 2 bases, and 8 bases lay in between. The DNA of the CDR3 is TGTGCCAGCAGTTACTCCGGGGGGCCCTACGAGCAGTACTTC. Its protein is CASSYSGGPYEQYF.

The V call is TRBV30, the J call TRBJ2-3, with 7 bases lining up with TRBD2. CDR3 size: 14 residues. Germline V lookup: CDR1 GTSNPN, CDR2 SVGIG (reference sequence). V was pared by 8 bases and J by 3 bases, with 11 bases of the junction left unmatched. In DNA form, the CDR3 reads TGTGCCCGCGGGAGAGGAATGAGAACAGATACGCAGTATTTT. Protein product: CARGRGMRTDTQYF.

This clone has a count of ten or more. The chain employs TRBV7-9 and TRBJ2-7; TRBD2 matches 7 bases. V dropped 1 base and J dropped 4; count of bases not matched to a gene: 16. There are 18 residues in the CDR3. CDR1 is SEHNR, CDR2 FQNEAQ, per germline (reference sequence). CDR3 in DNA: TGTGCCAGCAGCTTAGGATTTGGAGGGGCGGGAGAAGGGTACGAGCAGTACTTC. Its translation: CASSLGFGGAGEGYEQYF.

The sample holds one count of this clone. This sequence joins TRBV4-1 and TRBJ2-1; 12 bases line up with TRBD2. Unmatched junction bases numbered 3, after V lost 4 bases and J lost 2 bases. The CDR3 totals 16 residues. Germline V gene data show CDR1 as MGHRA and CDR2 as YSYEKL. Written as DNA, the CDR3 is TGCGCCAGCAGCCCGGCTAGCGGGAGGGCCTACAATGAGCAGTTCTTC. Amino acids: CASSPASGRAYNEQFF.

The chain carries TRBV19 and TRBJ2-1; TRBD1 matches at 9 bases. The junction had 7 bases not matched to a gene; V was cut back by 3 bases and J by 1 base. Germline-derived CDR1 and CDR2 are LNHDA and SQIVND (reference sequence). This CDR3 contains 17 residues. The CDR3 bases are TGTGCCAGTAGTATTTCGGACAGGGGAAGGTCCTACAATGAGCAGTTCTTC. It codes for CASSISDRGRSYNEQFF.

The chain couples TRBV11-2 to TRBJ2-3, with 9 bases identical to TRBD2. Germline V lookup: CDR1 SGHAT, CDR2 FQNNGV. The CDR3 has 18 amino acids. The junction had 18 bases not matched to a gene; V was cut back by 5 bases and J by 6 bases. This chain's CDR3 is CASSPRTSEGGYTDTQYF. In DNA form, the CDR3 reads TGTGCCAGCAGCCCTAGGACTAGCGAGGGCGGGTACACTGATACGCAGTATTTT.

This sequence joins TRBV2 and TRBJ1-2; D is unclear. The CDR3 extends over 13 amino acids. The germline gives CDR1 SNHLY, CDR2 FYNNEI. V gave up 6 bases and J gave up 2 bases, with 10 bases separating them. The CDR3 spells CASREEGNYGYTF. CDR3 coding DNA: TGTGCCAGCAGGGAGGAAGGAAACTATGGCTACACCTTC.

The chain carries TRBV5-1 and TRBJ1-2; D perhaps matches TRBD1 (6 bases). CDR1 is SGHRS, CDR2 YFSETQ, per germline. The germline V and J ends were trimmed by 4 bases and 9 bases, with 13 bases remaining between them. CDR3 length equals 12 residues. The CDR3, as DNA: TGCGCCAGCAGCCCGGCGGGGGCCAGCTACACCTTC. Translating it yields CASSPAGASYTF.